This TCR beta chain was found in a study of shared clonotypes between healthy human individuals. Whole-study findings and limits: The sharing of approximately 4.6% of naive CD4 clonotypes was seen across a few donors. Some clonotypes were shared by all four sorted-subset donors, while others were not shared. The non-shared ones had lower generation probabilities than the shared ones.

About this clone itself: Its specificity is unknown. The same CDR3 can be traced to other DNA sequences in this sample.

This was a deep-level run. Only in-frame clones appear in the TCRdb table, and some are missing; sequencing was by immunoSEQ multiplex PCR. The data show roughly 2.5 million clones, around nine tenths seen once. The investigators split CD4+ cells into a CD45RA+ naive subset and a CD45RA-negative memory subset. Trimming took 0 bases from V and 6 from J, leaving 7 bases between them. The CDR3 sequence is 13 residues long. CDR1 and CDR2 from the germline V gene are MNHNY and SVGAGI (reference sequence). J is TRBJ2-3 and V is TRBV6-6, with a tentative D call TRBD1 (6 bases). The sample comprised naive CD4+ T cells sorted from blood. The subset: CD45RA+ positively selected. The source is a man aged 18 to 35 in good health. The CDR3 DNA sequence: TGTGCCAGCAGTTACTCGAGGGGGGATACGCAGTATTTT. It codes for CASSYSRGDTQYF.